The clone carrying this TCR beta chain was found a few times. Antigen unknown. CDR1 and CDR2 from the germline V gene are MNHNS and SASEGT. The junction had 7 bases not matched to a gene; V was cut back by 6 bases and J by 2 bases. The CDR3 runs 14 residues. The data originate from a study of beta chain features in type 1 diabetes. Background on the study: Patients shared similar age, gender and cell yields with healthy donors.

Expressed TCRB transcripts were sequenced because the entire RNA isolate underwent reverse transcription. Data came from immunoSEQ multiplex PCR; TCRdb stores just in-frame clones and leaves some out. Of 140,000 to 150,000 clones in the sample, about 10% are singletons; the top ten hold 1% to 1.5%. General study points: Sampled from patients, naive, central memory and Treg TCRB repertoires appeared more similar than those sampled from healthy donors.

The receptor was derived from a young man in good health. The chain joins TRBV6-1 to TRBJ2-7, with TRBD1 matching 7 bases. The sequenced sample consisted of naive CD4+ T cells from blood. In nucleotides, the CDR3 is TGTGCCAGCAGCCCACAGGGGCCCACCTACGAGCAGTACTTC. This encodes CASSPQGPTYEQYF.